This T cell receptor beta chain is drawn from a study of T cells in Graves' hyperthyroidism and ophthalmopathy. The study's findings and limits: Ophthalmopathy could be told apart from stable hyperthyroidism with a 13 V-J model. Most clonotypes expanded in thyroid above 0.001 were likewise present in blood.

Authors of the study amplified TCR beta CDR3 regions from RNA transcripts. When the TCR CDR3 underwent first-round RT-PCR, the HTBI primer set was used. TCRdb used MiXCR to reprocess the multiplex PCR reads, holding one entry per CDR3 protein. Among 550,000 to 800,000 distinct CDR3 sequences listed, around 17% were seen once. This clonotype was picked up many times. The antigen remains unidentified. V lost 6 bases and J lost 5, with 14 bases in between. This CDR3 contains 14 residues. CDR1 is SNHLY and CDR2 is FYNNEI in the germline V gene. The sequencing sample was made of blood. V and J are TRBV2 and TRBJ2-1; D unclear. This sequence was found in a man younger than 30 with Graves' hyperthyroidism. The CDR3 DNA sequence: TGTGCCAGCAGGCGCCGAGGTGGAGACAATGAGCAGTTCTTC. This encodes CASRRRGGDNEQFF.